This record looks at one T cell receptor beta chain sequence and its context. The antigen is unknown. These data originate in a study of shared clonotypes between healthy human individuals. Naive CD8 cells lacked CD45RO, underwent positive selection for CCR7 and left out terminally differentiated effector memory CD45RA+ cells. Profiling relied on immunoSEQ multiplex PCR, and the TCRdb table lists in-frame clones only, not all of them. The sample has more than 500,000 clones; approximately 96% are singletons. CDR3 length: 17 amino acids. V lost 3 bases and J lost 0, with 15 bases in between. CDR1 is SGHVS and CDR2 is FNYEAQ in the germline V gene. General study points: Clonotypes that were shared across four donors made up around 5% of naive CD4 clonotypes.

The material sequenced was naive CD8+ T cells sorted from blood. The chain carries TRBV7-6 and TRBJ2-1, with D possibly TRBD1 on 6 matching bases. This receptor was taken from a woman aged 25 to 39 in good health. The CDR3 DNA reads TGTGCCAGCAGCTTGGGGGACACGCATCCCTCCTACAATGAGCAGTTCTTC. This translates into CASSLGDTHPSYNEQFF.